The source of this T cell receptor beta chain is a study of blood T cells in healthy people across ages. Germline V gene lookup returns CDR1 MNHNY and CDR2 SVGAGI (reference sequence). V was pared by 4 bases and J by 1 base, with 9 bases between. The CDR3 is made up of 14 amino acids. A second roughly 7 to 11 cycle PCR used barcoded and J-beta primers. TCRdb recomputed calls from the 5' RACE reads with MiXCR, one row per CDR3 protein. The sample records some 560,000 distinct CDR3 sequences, around 27% being singletons. This sample also belongs to another study, concerning T cells of mothers and their children. That work contributes: An overlap that was slightly higher, though non-significant, was seen in related mother-child pairs versus unrelated pairs.

The TCR comes from a boy aged 2 to 10 in good health. The V and J genes are TRBV6-6 and TRBJ2-3; no definite D call. The sequencing input was blood. CDR3 coding DNA: TGTGCCAGCAGTTCCTCGACTGGCACAGATACGCAGTATTTT. Its translation: CASSSSTGTDTQYF.